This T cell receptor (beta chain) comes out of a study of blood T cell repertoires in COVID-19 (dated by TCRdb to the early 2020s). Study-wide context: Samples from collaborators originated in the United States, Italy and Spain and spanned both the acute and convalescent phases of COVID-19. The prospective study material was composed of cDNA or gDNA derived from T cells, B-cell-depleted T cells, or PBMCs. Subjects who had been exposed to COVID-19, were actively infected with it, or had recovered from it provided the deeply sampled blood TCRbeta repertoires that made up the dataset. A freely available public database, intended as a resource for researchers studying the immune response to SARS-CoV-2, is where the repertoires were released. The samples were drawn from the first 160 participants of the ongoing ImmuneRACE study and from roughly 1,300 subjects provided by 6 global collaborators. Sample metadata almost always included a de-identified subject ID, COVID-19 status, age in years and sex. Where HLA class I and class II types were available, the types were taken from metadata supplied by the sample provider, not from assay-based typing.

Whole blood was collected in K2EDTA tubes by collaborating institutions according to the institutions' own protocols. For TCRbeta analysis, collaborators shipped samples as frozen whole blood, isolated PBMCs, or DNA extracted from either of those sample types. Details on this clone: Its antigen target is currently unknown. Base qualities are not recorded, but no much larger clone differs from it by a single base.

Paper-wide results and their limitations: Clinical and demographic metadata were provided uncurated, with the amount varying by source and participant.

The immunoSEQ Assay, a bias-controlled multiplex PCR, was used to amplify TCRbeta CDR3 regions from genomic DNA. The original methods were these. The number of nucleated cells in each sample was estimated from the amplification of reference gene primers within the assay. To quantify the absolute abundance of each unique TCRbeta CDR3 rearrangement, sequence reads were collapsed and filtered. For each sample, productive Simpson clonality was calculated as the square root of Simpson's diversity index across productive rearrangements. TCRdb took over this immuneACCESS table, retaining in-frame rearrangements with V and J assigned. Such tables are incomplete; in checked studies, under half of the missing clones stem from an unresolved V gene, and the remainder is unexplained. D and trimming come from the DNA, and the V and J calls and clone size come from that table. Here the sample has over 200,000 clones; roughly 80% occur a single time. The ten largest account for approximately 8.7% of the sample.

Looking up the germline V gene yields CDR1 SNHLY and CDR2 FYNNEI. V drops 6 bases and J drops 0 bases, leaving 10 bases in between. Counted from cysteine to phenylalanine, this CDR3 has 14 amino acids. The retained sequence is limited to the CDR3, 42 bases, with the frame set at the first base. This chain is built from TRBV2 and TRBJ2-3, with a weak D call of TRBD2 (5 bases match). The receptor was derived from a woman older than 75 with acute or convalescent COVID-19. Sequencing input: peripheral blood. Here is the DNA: TGTGCCAGCAGGAGGGAGTCTAGCACAGATACGCAGTATTTT. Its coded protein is CASRRESSTDTQYF.